The 29 T cell receptor beta chains below come from one sample, sequenced in a study of technical replicates of blood from a few donors. Data came from immunoSEQ multiplex PCR; TCRdb stores just in-frame clones and leaves some out. The sample shows about 97,000 clones, approximately 96% of them seen only once. Input material: T cells isolated from PBMCs. These receptors originate from a human donor in good health.

V and J are TRBV20-1 and TRBJ2-3, with 7 bases identical to TRBD2. CDR1 DFQATT and CDR2 SNEGSKA come from the germline V gene (reference sequence). The CDR3 has 11 amino acids. With V trimmed by 6 bases and J by 4 bases, 1 base remained unmatched. The CDR3 nucleotides read TGCAGTGCGGGAGGGGCAGATACGCAGTATTTT. This translates into CSAGGADTQYF.

The count of this clone is one. Other DNA sequences in this sample translate to the same CDR3. Written as DNA, the CDR3 is TGTGCCAGCAGTGGACTAGCGGGGGGGTACAATGAGCAGTTCTTC. Translated: CASSGLAGGYNEQFF. This chain connects TRBV6-1 to TRBJ2-1, with 14 bases lining up with TRBD2. Trimming at V came to 4 bases and at J to 4 bases, leaving 0 bases not matched to a gene. This CDR3 is built from 15 residues. Germline CDR1 and CDR2: MNHNS and SASEGT.

V and J are TRBV19 and TRBJ2-6; 9 positions agree with TRBD1. Germline trimming cut 2 bases from V and 4 bases from J; bases unmatched to any gene: 15. Germline values: CDR1 LNHDA, CDR2 SQIVND (reference sequence). This CDR3 spans 20 amino acids. The CDR3 bases are TGTGCCAGTAGTATAAGGGGAGGCGGGACAGGGTCCTCCGGGGCCAACGTCCTGACTTTC. Translation: CASSIRGGGTGSSGANVLTF.

CDR3 in DNA: TGTGCCAGCAGCACCGCTAGCGGGAGTCTCTCCTACGAGCAGTACTTC. It yields the protein CASSTASGSLSYEQYF. V gene TRBV21-1 combines with J gene TRBJ2-7; TRBD2 reflects the table's D call only, with no check against the DNA. TRBV21-1 is recorded as a pseudogene. The CDR3 totals 16 residues.

V gene TRBV12-2 combines with J gene TRBJ2-7; the D call TRBD2 from the table was never checked on the DNA. TRBV12-2 is tagged as a pseudogene. The CDR3 extends over 14 amino acids. For the CDR3, the DNA is TGTGCATCCCTTATCCGCGGGAGTGGCCACGAGCAGTACTTC. It encodes CASLIRGSGHEQYF.

V is TRBV19 and J is TRBJ2-7, with TRBD2 identical over 9 bases. With V trimmed by 2 bases and J by 4 bases, 9 bases remained unmatched. Germline lookup yields CDR1 LNHDA and CDR2 SQIVND (reference sequence). CDR3 size: 16 residues. CDR3 protein: CASSISVSGSSYEQYF. The DNA for the CDR3 is TGTGCCAGTAGTATAAGCGTTAGCGGGAGTTCGTACGAGCAGTACTTC.

The J gene is TRBJ2-7, the V gene TRBV5-8, with D tentatively TRBD2 (6 bases). The ends were cut back, 3 bases at V and 0 bases at J, with 13 bases in the middle. The CDR3 loop spans 15 amino acids. Germline V gives CDR1 SGHTS, CDR2 YDEGEE. CDR3 coding DNA: TGTGCCAGCAGCTATAGCGGCCTTAGCTCCTACGAGCAGTACTTC. Translation: CASSYSGLSSYEQYF.

This chain links TRBV18 with TRBJ1-1, with TRBD1 identical over 7 bases. The CDR3 has 16 amino acids. Germline CDR1 reads KGHSH; CDR2 reads LQKENI. J lost 5 bases, V lost 5 bases, and 14 bases had no gene match. The CDR3 sequence: CASSNDQDRVSTEAFF. For the CDR3, the DNA is TGTGCCAGCTCAAACGATCAAGACAGGGTGTCAACTGAAGCTTTCTTT.

This rearrangement joins TRBV7-6 to TRBJ2-5; 9 nucleotides match TRBD1. The CDR3 contains 16 residues. The germline V gene encodes CDR1 SGHVS and CDR2 FNYEAQ. Trimming cost V 5 bases and J 1 base; bases outside gene matches: 8. The CDR3 region has the DNA TGTGCCAGCAGCGTGGGGACAGGGATTGCCCAAGAGACCCAGTACTTC. It specifies CASSVGTGIAQETQYF.

V is TRBV2 and J is TRBJ2-1; 10 bases match TRBD2. Germline V CDR1 and CDR2: SNHLY, FYNNEI. V was clipped by 8 bases and J by 3 bases; unmatched bases: 7. This CDR3 is built from 15 residues. CDR3 coding DNA: TGTGCCAGCCTTCCGACTAGCGGGCTCTACAATGAGCAGTTCTTC. It is translated as CASLPTSGLYNEQFF.

The chain links TRBV7-9 to TRBJ2-7; 11 bases are shared with TRBD2. Trimming at V came to 5 bases and at J to 6 bases, leaving 12 bases not matched to a gene. Germline assignment: CDR1 SEHNR and CDR2 FQNEAQ (reference sequence). The length of the CDR3 is 16 residues. The CDR3 bases are TGTGCCAGCAGCCTCCCCGGAGCTAGCGGGAGGCCCGAGCAGTACTTC. Translation: CASSLPGASGRPEQYF.

Of note for this clone: In the same sample, other DNA sequences code for this CDR3. The rearrangement uses TRBV25-1 and TRBJ2-3, with D uncertain. The V end was cut by 4 bases, the J end by 1 base, with 6 bases between. The CDR3 runs to 13 residues. Germline V gene lookup returns CDR1 MGHDK and CDR2 SYGVNS. The CDR3 nucleotides are TGTGCCAGCAGTGCCCAGGGCACAGATACGCAGTATTTT. The encoded protein is CASSAQGTDTQYF.

This clone was seen only once. V usage is TRBV6-5 and J usage is TRBJ2-7; 12 bases line up with TRBD2. The CDR3 sequence is 15 residues long. The germline gives CDR1 MNHEY, CDR2 SVGAGI. J was trimmed by 7 bases and V by 5 bases; bases with no gene match: 9. The CDR3 DNA reads as TGTGCCAGCAGTCTTTCGACTAGCGGGAGTAAAGAGCAGTACTTC. Its translation: CASSLSTSGSKEQYF.

The V call is TRBV6-5, the J call TRBJ1-1, with TRBD1 identical over 7 bases. V was pared by 7 bases and J by 7 bases, with 6 bases of the junction left unmatched. The V gene's germline CDR1 is MNHEY and CDR2 SVGAGI. The CDR3 is 12 amino acids. CDR3 sequence: CASKLGGLEAFF. The CDR3 DNA sequence: TGTGCCAGCAAACTAGGGGGCCTTGAAGCTTTCTTT.

The chain links TRBV28 to TRBJ1-5, with D possibly being TRBD1 (5 bases). The CDR3 has 16 amino acids. Trimming took off 5 bases at V and 5 bases at J, with 19 bases between the two ends. Germline CDR1 and CDR2: MDHEN and SYDVKM. CDR3 loop: CASSLRPTAPHQPQHF. The CDR3 DNA is TGTGCCAGCAGTCTTCGTCCGACAGCGCCTCATCAGCCCCAGCATTTT.

The chain has TRBV25-1 and TRBJ2-3; 9 positions agree with TRBD2. The CDR3 is made up of 15 amino acids. Germline CDR1 and CDR2: MGHDK and SYGVNS. V trimming: 5 bases; J trimming: 2 bases; junction bases outside the gene matches: 5. The CDR3 protein is CASSPPSGITDTQYF. In DNA form, the CDR3 reads TGTGCCAGCAGTCCCCCTAGCGGGATCACAGATACGCAGTATTTT.

This clone was seen only a few times. This chain connects TRBV19 to TRBJ1-4; the D is unclear. This CDR3 region has 13 residues. Germline CDR1 LNHDA, CDR2 SQIVND (reference sequence). With 0 bases removed from V and 8 bases from J, the gap between germline ends came to 7 bases. The CDR3, as DNA: TGTGCCAGTAGTATAGACATCGGGGAAAAACTGTTTTTT. Translation gives CASSIDIGEKLFF.

Regarding this clone: At one end the junction does not follow the germline gene, possibly because of a read error. CDR3 amino acids: CASTLLAGDRPPSSGTQYF. For the CDR3, the DNA is TGTGCCAGCACCTTACTAGCGGGAGATCGGCCCCCTAGCAGCGGTACGCAGTATTTT. V is TRBV11-2 and J is TRBJ2-3; 11 bases match TRBD2. This CDR3 contains 19 residues. Germline CDR1 reads SGHAT; CDR2 reads FQNNGV.

J is TRBJ2-1 and V is TRBV28; 10 positions match TRBD2. V lost 5 bases, J lost 3 bases, and 4 bases stayed unmatched. Germline values: CDR1 MDHEN, CDR2 SYDVKM. There are 15 residues in the CDR3. CDR3 amino acids: CASSRGLALYNEQFF. The CDR3 DNA follows: TGTGCCAGCAGTAGGGGACTAGCGCTCTACAATGAGCAGTTCTTC.

The chain has TRBV19 and TRBJ2-1; D gene uncertain. This CDR3 spans 15 amino acids. Trimming cost V 0 bases and J 7 bases, with 13 bases left between them. Germline-derived CDR1 and CDR2 are LNHDA and SQIVND (reference sequence). CDR3 amino acids: CASSIDHFPRNEQFF. The CDR3 nucleotides read TGTGCCAGTAGTATAGACCATTTCCCCCGGAATGAGCAGTTCTTC.

This chain links TRBV19 with TRBJ2-7, with D possibly being TRBD1 (5 bases). The V and J ends lost 3 bases and 1 base respectively, with 19 bases between them. The CDR3 has 17 amino acids. Germline V gene sequence: CDR1 LNHDA, CDR2 SQIVND (reference sequence). CDR3: CASSIFSLRDSSYEQYF. Written as DNA, the CDR3 is TGTGCCAGTAGTATTTTTTCTCTCAGGGATAGTTCCTACGAGCAGTACTTC.

CDR3 region: CAWENNEQFF. The DNA for the CDR3 is TGTGCCTGGGAGAACAATGAGCAGTTCTTC. The chain uses TRBV30 and TRBJ2-1; no clear D. The CDR3 spans 10 residues. Trimming stripped 5 bases from V and 5 bases from J, with 4 bases between. Germline V CDR1 and CDR2: GTSNPN, SVGIG (reference sequence).

The V gene is TRBV30, the J gene TRBJ2-7; 10 positions match TRBD1. Germline V lookup: CDR1 GTSNPN, CDR2 SVGIG (reference sequence). The ends lost 1 base at V and 8 bases at J; junction bases unmatched: 8. This CDR3 has 14 residues. The CDR3 sequence: CAWSDPGTGEKQYF. CDR3 coding DNA: TGTGCCTGGAGTGACCCGGGGACAGGGGAAAAGCAGTACTTC. Variable domain in full (rest from reference TRBV30 and TRBJ2-7): SQTIHQWPATLVQPVGSPLSLECTVEGTSNPNLYWYRQAAGRGLQLLFYSVGIGQISSEVPQNLSASRPQDRQFILSSKKLLLSDSGFYLCAWSDPGTGEKQYFGPGTRLTVT.

This chain connects TRBV4-1 to TRBJ1-5; possible D gene TRBD1, 5 bases. V shed 3 bases and J shed 0 bases, with 6 bases lying between them. This CDR3 region has 14 residues. Germline V gene lookup returns CDR1 MGHRA and CDR2 YSYEKL. CDR3 amino acids: CASSQDNSNQPQHF. The DNA for the CDR3 is TGCGCCAGCAGCCAGGACAATAGCAATCAGCCCCAGCATTTT.

The chain carries TRBV7-8 and TRBJ1-2; D is ambiguous. Germline V lookup: CDR1 SGHVS, CDR2 FQNEAQ. The CDR3 spans 14 residues. The DNA of the CDR3 is TGTGCGATCAGCGTGGAGGGTCTTAACTATGGCTACACCTTC. Translating gives CAISVEGLNYGYTF.

J is TRBJ1-1 and V is TRBV20-1, with D unclear. Germline V gene sequence: CDR1 DFQATT, CDR2 SNEGSKA (reference sequence). Trimming removed 3 bases from V and 11 bases from J, with 13 bases in between. This CDR3 contains 11 residues. Written as DNA, the CDR3 is TGCAGTGCTAGTGACCGGGGAAAGGCTTTCTTT. Translated, it gives CSASDRGKAFF.

V gene TRBV11-3 combines with J gene TRBJ2-7, with 8 bases fitting TRBD1. Germline loops: CDR1 SGHNT, CDR2 YENEEA. Trimming at V came to 5 bases and at J to 2 bases, leaving 5 bases not matched to a gene. This CDR3 has 14 residues. CDR3 protein: CASSAQGEAYEQYF. The CDR3 bases are TGTGCCAGCAGCGCACAGGGGGAAGCCTACGAGCAGTACTTC.

The V and J genes are TRBV7-9 and TRBJ2-1; TRBD1 matches at 10 bases. Unmatched junction bases numbered 9, after V lost 0 bases and J lost 4 bases. The V gene's germline CDR1 is SEHNR and CDR2 FQNEAQ (reference sequence). The length of the CDR3 is 18 residues. The CDR3 protein is CASSLALGTGVTYNEQFF. The CDR3 nucleotides are TGTGCCAGCAGCTTAGCGCTGGGGACAGGGGTTACTTACAATGAGCAGTTCTTC. Full variable domain (remainder filled in from reference TRBV7-9 and TRBJ2-1): DTGVSQNPRHKITKRGQNVTFRCDPISEHNRLYWYRQTLGQGPEFLTYFQNEAQLEKSRLLSDRFSAERPKGSFSTLEIQRTEQGDSAMYLCASSLALGTGVTYNEQFFGPGTRLTVL.

V usage is TRBV7-6 and J usage is TRBJ2-3, with TRBD2 matching 10 bases. With 0 bases clipped from V and 5 bases from J, the junction kept 8 bases outside the gene matches. This CDR3 region has 17 residues. CDR1 and CDR2 from the germline V gene are SGHVS and FNYEAQ. CDR3 nucleotides: TGTGCCAGCAGCTTAGCGCAGAGCGGGAGGGTGATAGATACGCAGTATTTT. Translated, it gives CASSLAQSGRVIDTQYF.